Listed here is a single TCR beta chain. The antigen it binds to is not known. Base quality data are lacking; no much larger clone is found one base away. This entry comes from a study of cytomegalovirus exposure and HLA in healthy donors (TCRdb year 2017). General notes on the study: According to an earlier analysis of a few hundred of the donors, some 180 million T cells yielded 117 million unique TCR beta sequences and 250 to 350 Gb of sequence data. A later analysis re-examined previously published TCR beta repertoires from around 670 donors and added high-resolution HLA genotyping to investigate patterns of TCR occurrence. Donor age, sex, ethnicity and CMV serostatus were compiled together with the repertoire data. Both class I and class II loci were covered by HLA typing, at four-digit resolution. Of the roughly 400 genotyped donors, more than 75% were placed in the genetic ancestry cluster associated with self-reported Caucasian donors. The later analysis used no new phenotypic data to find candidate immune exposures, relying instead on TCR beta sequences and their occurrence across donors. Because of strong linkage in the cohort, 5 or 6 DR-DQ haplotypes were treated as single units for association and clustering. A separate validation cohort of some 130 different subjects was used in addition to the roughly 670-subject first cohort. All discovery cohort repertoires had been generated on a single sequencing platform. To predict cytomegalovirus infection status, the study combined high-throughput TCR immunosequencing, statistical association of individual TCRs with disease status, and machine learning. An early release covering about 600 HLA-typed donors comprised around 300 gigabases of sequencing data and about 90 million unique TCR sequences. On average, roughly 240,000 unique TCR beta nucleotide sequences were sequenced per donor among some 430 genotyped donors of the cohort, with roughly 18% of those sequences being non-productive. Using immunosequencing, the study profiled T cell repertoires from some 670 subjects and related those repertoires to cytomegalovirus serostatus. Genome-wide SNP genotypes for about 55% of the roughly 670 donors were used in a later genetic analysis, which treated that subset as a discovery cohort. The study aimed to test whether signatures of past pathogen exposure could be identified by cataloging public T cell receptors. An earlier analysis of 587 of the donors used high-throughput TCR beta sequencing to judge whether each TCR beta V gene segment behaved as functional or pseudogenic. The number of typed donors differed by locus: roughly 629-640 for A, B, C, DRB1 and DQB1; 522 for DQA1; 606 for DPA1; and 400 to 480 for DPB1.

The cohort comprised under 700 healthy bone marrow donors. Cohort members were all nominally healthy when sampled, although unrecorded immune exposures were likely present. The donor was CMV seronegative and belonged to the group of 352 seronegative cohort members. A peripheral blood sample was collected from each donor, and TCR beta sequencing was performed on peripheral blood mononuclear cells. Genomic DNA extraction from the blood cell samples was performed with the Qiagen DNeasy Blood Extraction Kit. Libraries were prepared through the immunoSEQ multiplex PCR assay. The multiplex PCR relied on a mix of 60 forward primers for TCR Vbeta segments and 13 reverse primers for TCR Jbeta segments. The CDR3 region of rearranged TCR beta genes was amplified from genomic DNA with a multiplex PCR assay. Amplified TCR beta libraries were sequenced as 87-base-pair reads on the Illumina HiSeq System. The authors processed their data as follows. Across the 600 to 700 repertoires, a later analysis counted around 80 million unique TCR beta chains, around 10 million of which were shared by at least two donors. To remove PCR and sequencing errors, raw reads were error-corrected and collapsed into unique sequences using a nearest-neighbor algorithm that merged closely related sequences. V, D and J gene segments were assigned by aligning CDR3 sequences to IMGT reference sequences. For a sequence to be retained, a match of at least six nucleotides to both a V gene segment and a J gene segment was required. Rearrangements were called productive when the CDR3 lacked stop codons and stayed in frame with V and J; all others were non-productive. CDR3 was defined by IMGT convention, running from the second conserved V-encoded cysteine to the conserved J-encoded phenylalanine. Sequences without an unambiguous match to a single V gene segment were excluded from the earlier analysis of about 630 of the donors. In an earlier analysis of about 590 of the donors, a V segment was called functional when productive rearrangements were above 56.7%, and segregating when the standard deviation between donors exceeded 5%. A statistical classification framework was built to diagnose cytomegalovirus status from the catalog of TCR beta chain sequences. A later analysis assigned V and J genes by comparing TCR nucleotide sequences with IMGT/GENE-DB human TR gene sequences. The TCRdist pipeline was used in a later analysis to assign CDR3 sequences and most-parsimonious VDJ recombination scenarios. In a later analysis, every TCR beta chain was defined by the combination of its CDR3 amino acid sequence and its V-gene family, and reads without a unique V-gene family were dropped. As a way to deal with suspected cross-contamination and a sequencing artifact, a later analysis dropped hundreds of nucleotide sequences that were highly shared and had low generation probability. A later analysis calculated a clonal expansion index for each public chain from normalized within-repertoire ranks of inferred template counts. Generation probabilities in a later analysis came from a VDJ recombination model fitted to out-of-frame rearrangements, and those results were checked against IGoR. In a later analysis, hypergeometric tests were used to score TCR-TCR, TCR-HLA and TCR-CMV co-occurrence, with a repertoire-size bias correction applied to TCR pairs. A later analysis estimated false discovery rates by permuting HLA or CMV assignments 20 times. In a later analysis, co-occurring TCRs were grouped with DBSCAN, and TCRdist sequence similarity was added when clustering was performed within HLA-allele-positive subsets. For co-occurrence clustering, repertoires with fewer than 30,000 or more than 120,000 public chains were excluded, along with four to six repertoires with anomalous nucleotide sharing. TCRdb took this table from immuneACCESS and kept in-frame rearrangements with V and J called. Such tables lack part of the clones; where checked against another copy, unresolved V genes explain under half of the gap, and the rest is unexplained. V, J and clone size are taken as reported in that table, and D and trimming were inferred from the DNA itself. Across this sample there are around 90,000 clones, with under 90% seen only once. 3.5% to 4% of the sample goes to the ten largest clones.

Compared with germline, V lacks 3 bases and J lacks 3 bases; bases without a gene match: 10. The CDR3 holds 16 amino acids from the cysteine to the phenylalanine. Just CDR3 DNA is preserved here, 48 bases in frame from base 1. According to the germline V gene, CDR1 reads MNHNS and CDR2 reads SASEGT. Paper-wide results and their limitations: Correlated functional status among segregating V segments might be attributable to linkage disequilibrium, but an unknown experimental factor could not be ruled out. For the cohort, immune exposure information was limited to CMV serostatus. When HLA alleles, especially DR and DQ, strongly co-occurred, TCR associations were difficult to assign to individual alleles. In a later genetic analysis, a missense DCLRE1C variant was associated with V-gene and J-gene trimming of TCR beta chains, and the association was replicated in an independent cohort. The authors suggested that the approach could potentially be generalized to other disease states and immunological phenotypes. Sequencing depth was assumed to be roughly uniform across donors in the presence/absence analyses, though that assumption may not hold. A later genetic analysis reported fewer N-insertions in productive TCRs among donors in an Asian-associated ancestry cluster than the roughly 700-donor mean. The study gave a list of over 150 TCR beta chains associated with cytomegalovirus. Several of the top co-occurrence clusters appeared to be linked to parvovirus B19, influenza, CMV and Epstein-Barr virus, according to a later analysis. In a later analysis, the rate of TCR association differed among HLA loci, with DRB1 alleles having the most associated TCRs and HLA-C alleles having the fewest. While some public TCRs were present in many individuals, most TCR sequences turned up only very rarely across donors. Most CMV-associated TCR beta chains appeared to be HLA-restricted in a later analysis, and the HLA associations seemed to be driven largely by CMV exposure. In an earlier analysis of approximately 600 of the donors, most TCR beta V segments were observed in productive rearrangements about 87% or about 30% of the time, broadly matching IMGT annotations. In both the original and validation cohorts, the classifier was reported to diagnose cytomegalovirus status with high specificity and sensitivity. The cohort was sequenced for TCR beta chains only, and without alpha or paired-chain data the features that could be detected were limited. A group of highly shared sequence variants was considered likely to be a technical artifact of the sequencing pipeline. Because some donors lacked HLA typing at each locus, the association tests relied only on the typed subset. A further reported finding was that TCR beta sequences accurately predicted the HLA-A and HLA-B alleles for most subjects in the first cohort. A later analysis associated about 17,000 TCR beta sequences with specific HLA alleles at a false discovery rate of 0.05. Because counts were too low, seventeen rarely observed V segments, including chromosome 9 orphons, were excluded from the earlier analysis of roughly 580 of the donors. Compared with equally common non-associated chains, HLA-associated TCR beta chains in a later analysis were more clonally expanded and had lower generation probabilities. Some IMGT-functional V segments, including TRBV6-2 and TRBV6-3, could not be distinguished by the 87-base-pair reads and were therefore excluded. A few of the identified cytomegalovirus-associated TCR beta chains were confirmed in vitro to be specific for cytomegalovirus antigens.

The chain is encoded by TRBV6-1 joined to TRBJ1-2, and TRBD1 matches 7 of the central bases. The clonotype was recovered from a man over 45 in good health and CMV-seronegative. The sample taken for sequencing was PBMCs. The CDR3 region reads CASSEPITGEDYGYTF. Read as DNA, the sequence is TGTGCCAGCAGTGAGCCGATCACAGGGGAAGACTATGGCTACACCTTC.